This T cell receptor beta chain was observed in a study of T cell repertoires in cytomegalovirus infection (dated by TCRdb to about 2019). Broadly, across the study: Donor HLA type was relevant to the analysis, as public TCR beta signatures indicated carriage of CMV infection together with the matching HLA type. Overall results and qualifications from the work: The ex vivo response was dominated by HLA-C-restricted CMV-specific TCR beta clonotypes, which also provided the single most frequent clonotype in two of eight donors. Cumulative frequency of public TCR beta family members discriminated carriers of CMV infection plus the relevant HLA type in this cohort and an independent roughly 350-donor cohort.

Data came from an Illumina HiSeq 1500. TCRdb handled the public reads itself, with Q25 trimming in fastp and clone calling in MiXCR, and kept productive beta chains. Merged by CDR3 protein, the rows form single entries marked with the most common genes and DNA. The sample profile shows fewer than 400,000 distinct CDR3 sequences; approximately 18% of them were found once. 8.5% to 10% of the sample goes to the ten largest clones. Measured from the cysteine to the phenylalanine, the CDR3 is 15 residues long. The kept DNA is CDR3 alone, 45 bases in frame from the first base. Trimming leaves V shorter by 6 bases and J shorter by 5 bases, with the junction holding 10 bases beyond the gene matches. This clonotype came up a few times. Its antigen is currently not known. It has no much larger one-base neighbor in the sample; base qualities were not kept.

This receptor chain uses TRBV12-3 or TRBV12-4 and TRBJ2-3; TRBD2 aligns with 8 central bases. The TCR was taken from a human donor in good health (CMV status not recorded). Some clones in this sample may be carry-over from other donors' samples. Sequenced: PBMCs. The sequence in DNA is TGTGCCAGCAGCATAATAGCGGGGAGGGGAGATACGCAGTATTTT. This codes for CASSIIAGRGDTQYF.